This TCR beta chain was sequenced in a study of control samples from healthy donors and cancer patients. TCRdb's copy holds only in-frame clones and misses some; the assay was immunoSEQ multiplex PCR. Of roughly 100,000 clones in the sample, around 88% were seen once. The germline V gene encodes CDR1 LNHNV and CDR2 YYDKDF (reference sequence). This CDR3 is 15 amino acids long. Trimming removed 1 base from V and 2 bases from J, with 9 bases in between. This sequence joins TRBV15 and TRBJ1-3, with no clear D. This TCR was recovered from a man aged 60-69 years with lung cancer. Sequences were obtained from PBMCs. Here the CDR3 reads CATSRGQEPGNTIYF. In nucleotides, the CDR3 is TGTGCCACCAGCAGAGGGCAGGAACCTGGAAACACCATATATTTT.